This TCR beta chain was found in a study of regulatory T cells in long-lasting Graves disease. Specified time point: newly diagnosed GD, antithyroid drugs for less than 3 months. RNA from PBMCs was the source of the TCR library. Points on this clonotype: One end of the junction does not line up with germline, which may come from a read error.

CDR3 regions were amplified by Arm-PCR using iRepertoire HTBI primers to build TCR beta libraries. TCRdb re-called the multiplex PCR reads through MiXCR, storing one row per CDR3 protein. The sample shows hundreds of thousands of distinct CDR3 sequences, roughly 15% of them seen only once. This sample also appeared in a second study, on T cells in Graves' hyperthyroidism and ophthalmopathy. This second report adds: When ophthalmopathy did not progress within 18 months, Graves' hyperthyroidism was considered stable.

The material sequenced was peripheral blood mononuclear cells (PBMCs), taken at new diagnosis, from a patient treated with antithyroid drugs. This sequence originates from a woman aged 35-65 years with Graves disease.

CDR3 region: CASRATGFSTEASF. For the CDR3, the DNA is TGTGCCAGCAGAGCGACAGGTTTTAGCACTGAAGCTTCCTTT. V usage is TRBV6-1 and J usage is TRBJ1-1; perhaps TRBD1 as D (6 bases). The CDR3 runs to 14 residues. Looked up from germline, CDR1 is MNHNS and CDR2 is SASEGT.